This TCR beta chain was retrieved from a study of cytomegalovirus exposure and HLA in healthy donors. PCR amplification relied on 60 Vbeta primers (plus 13 Jbeta primers). TCRdb's table, derived via immunoSEQ multiplex PCR, lists solely in-frame clones and lacks some. The data show about 170,000 clones, with just under 80% seen just once and roughly 13% held by the top ten. Between the trimmed V and J ends, which lost 1 base and 2 bases, there was a span of 9 bases. The V gene's germline CDR1 is LNHNV and CDR2 YYDKDF (reference sequence). CDR3 length: 14 amino acids. The J gene is TRBJ2-7, the V gene TRBV15; D may be TRBD2 (5 bases). The source material was PBMCs. The receptor's source is a woman aged 45-59 years in good health and CMV-seropositive. Written as DNA, the CDR3 is TGTGCCACCAGCAGAGGAGGGTCCCCCTACGAGCAGTACTTC. This gives the protein CATSRGGSPYEQYF.